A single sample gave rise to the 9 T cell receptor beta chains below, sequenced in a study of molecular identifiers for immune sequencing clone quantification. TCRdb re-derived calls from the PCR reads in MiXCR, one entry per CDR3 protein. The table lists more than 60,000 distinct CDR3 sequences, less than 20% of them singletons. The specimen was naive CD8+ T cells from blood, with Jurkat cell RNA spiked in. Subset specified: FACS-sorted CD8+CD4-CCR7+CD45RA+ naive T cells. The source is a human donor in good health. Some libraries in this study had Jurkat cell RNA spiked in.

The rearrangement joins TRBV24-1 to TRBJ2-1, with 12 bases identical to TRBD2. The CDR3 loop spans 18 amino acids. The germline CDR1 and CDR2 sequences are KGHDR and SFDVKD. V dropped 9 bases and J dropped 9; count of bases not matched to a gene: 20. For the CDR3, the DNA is TGTGCCACCGGGGGCTACGATGAGACTAGCGGGAGATGGAGTGAGCAGTTCTTC. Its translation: CATGGYDETSGRWSEQFF.

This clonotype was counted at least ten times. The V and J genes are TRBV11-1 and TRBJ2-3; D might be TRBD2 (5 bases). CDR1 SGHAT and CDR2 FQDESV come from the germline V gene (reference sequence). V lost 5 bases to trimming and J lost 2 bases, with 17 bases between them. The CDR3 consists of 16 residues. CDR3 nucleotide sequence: TGTGCCAGCAGCACCACTAGTCTCTCCTACACAGATACGCAGTATTTT. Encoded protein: CASSTTSLSYTDTQYF.

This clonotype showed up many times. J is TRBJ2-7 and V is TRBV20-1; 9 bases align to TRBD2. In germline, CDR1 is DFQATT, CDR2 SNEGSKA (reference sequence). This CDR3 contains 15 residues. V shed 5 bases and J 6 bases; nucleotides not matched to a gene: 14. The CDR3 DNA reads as TGCAGTGCTCCCACCCTAGCGGGAAATTGGGGCGAGCAGTACTTC. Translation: CSAPTLAGNWGEQYF.

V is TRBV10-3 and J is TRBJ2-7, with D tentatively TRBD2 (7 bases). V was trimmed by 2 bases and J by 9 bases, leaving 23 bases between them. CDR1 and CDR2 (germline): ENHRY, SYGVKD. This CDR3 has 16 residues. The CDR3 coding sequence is TGTGCCATCAGTGAGGCCGGGGGGCGGAATTACTGGGGGCAGTACTTC. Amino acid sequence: CAISEAGGRNYWGQYF.

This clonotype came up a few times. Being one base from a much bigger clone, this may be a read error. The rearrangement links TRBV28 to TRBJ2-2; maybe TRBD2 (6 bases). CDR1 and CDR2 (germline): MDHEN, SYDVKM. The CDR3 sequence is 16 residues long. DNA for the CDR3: TGTGCCAGCAGTCCCCGGATGGGTTGGGGTACCGGGGGGCTGTTTTTT. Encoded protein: CASSPRMGWGTGGLFF.

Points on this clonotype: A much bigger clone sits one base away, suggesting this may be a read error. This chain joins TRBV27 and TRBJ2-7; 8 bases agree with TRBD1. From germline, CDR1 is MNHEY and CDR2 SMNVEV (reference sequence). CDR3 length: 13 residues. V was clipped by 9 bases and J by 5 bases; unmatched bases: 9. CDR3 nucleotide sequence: TGTGCCAGTGGGACAGGCCCTGGGCACGAGCAGTACTTC. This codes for CASGTGPGHEQYF.

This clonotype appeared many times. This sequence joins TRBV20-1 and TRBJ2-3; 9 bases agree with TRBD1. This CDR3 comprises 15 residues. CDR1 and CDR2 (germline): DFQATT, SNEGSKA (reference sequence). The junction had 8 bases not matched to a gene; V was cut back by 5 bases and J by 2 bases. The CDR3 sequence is CSASSRDRATDTQYF. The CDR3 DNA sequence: TGCAGTGCTTCAAGCCGGGACAGGGCCACAGATACGCAGTATTTT.

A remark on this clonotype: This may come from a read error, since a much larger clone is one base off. In DNA, the CDR3 is TGTGCTAGTGGCCCCAAACAGGGGGCGGGGTACGCTGAAGCTTTCTTT. Its protein product is CASGPKQGAGYAEAFF. The chain is built from TRBV12-5 and TRBJ1-1, with 9 bases matching TRBD1. The V gene's germline CDR1 is LGHNT and CDR2 FRNRAP. The trim removed 6 bases at V and 6 bases at J, leaving 14 bases unmatched. The CDR3 consists of 16 residues. Full variable domain (rest looked up from reference TRBV12-5 and TRBJ1-1): DARVTQTPRHKVTEMGQEVTMRCQPILGHNTVFWYRQTMMQGLELLAYFRNRAPLDDSGMPKDRFSAEMPDATLATLKIQPSEPRDSAVYFCASGPKQGAGYAEAFFGQGTRLTVV.

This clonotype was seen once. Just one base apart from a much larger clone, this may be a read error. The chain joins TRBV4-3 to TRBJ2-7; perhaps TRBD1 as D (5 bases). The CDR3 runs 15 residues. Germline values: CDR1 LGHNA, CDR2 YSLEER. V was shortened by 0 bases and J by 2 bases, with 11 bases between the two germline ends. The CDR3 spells CASSQDLDSPYEQYF. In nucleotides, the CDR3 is TGCGCCAGCAGCCAAGATCTCGACAGCCCCTACGAGCAGTACTTC.